A single sample is the source of the 2 T cell receptor beta chains below, sequenced in a study of control samples from healthy donors and cancer patients. Repertoires were generated with immunoSEQ multiplex PCR, while TCRdb's copy carries only in-frame clones and drops some. Among about 150,000 clones listed, about 93% were seen once. Specimen: blood. Source of these receptors: a man aged 50-59 years in good health.

The chain links TRBV6-5 to TRBJ2-2; TRBD2 is a possible D gene (6 bases). The germline V and J ends were trimmed by 2 bases and 5 bases, with 9 bases remaining between them. CDR1 and CDR2 (germline): MNHEY, SVGAGI. The CDR3 contains 14 residues. CDR3 nucleotides: TGTGCCAGCAGTTACAGCGGGCGGACCGGGGAGCTGTTTTTT. This encodes CASSYSGRTGELFF.

V gene TRBV11-2 combines with J gene TRBJ2-7; 7 nucleotides align to TRBD2. CDR1 and CDR2 from the germline V gene are SGHAT and FQNNGV. The CDR3 sequence is 13 residues long. V lost 7 bases to trimming and J lost 3 bases; unmatched junction nucleotides: 6. CDR3 DNA sequence: TGTGCCAGCAACCATGGGGGGGACTACGAGCAGTACTTC. It specifies CASNHGGDYEQYF.